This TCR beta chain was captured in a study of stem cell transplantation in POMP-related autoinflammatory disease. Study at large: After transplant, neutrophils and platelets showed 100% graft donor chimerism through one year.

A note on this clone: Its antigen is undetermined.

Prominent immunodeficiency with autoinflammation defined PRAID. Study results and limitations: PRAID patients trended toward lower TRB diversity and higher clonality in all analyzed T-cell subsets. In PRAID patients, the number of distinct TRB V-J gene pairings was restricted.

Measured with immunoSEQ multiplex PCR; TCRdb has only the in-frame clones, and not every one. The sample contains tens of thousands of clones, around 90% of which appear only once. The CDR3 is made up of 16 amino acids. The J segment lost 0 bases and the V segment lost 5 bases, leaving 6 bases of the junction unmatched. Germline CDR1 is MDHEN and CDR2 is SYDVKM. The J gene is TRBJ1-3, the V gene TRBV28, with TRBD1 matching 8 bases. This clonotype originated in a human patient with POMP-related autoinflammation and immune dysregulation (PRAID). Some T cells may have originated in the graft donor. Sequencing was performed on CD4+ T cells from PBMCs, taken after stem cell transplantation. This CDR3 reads CASSTRTGSSGNTIYF. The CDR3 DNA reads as TGTGCCAGCAGTACAAGGACAGGGAGCTCTGGAAACACCATATATTTT.